The rows below give T cell receptor beta chains drawn from one sample of a study of PD-1 blockade in classical Hodgkin lymphoma. Data came from immunoSEQ multiplex PCR; TCRdb stores just in-frame clones and leaves some out. The sample lists about 21,000 clones, less than 90% seen once, with approximately 5.3% in the top ten. The sample in question was CD8+ T cells from blood, obtained before the fourth cycle of nivolumab. These receptors were taken from a human donor with classical Hodgkin lymphoma. Both conserved end residues are part of each CDR3. The D gene is left open where the match is weak. Size is omitted from some rows. Given values are once, few, many or a class for expanded clones.

clone_size: .; d_call: .; v_call: TRBV18; j_call: TRBJ2-7; cdr3_nt: TGTGCCAGCTCACCTGGGAAGGGGCCGACCTACGAGCAGTACTTC; cdr3_aa: CASSPGKGPTYEQYF
clone_size: .; d_call: TRBD1; v_call: TRBV7-9; j_call: TRBJ2-7; cdr3_nt: TGTGCCAGCAGCTTACCTCCGGGACAGGGAGGCGAGCAGTACTTC; cdr3_aa: CASSLPPGQGGEQYF
clone_size: .; d_call: .; v_call: TRBV5-1; j_call: TRBJ1-1; cdr3_nt: TGCGCCAGCAGCATTCGACAGAGGGTAAGCACTGAAGCTTTCTTT; cdr3_aa: CASSIRQRVSTEAFF
clone_size: .; d_call: .; v_call: TRBV27; j_call: TRBJ2-7; cdr3_nt: TGTGCCAGCCGAGCCCAGCTCTCCTACGAGCAGTACTTC; cdr3_aa: CASRAQLSYEQYF
clone_size: .; d_call: TRBD2; v_call: TRBV27; j_call: TRBJ2-7; cdr3_nt: TGTGCCAGCAGTAGACTAGCGGGAGACTACGAGCAGTACTTC; cdr3_aa: CASSRLAGDYEQYF
clone_size: .; d_call: TRBD1; v_call: TRBV28; j_call: TRBJ1-5; cdr3_nt: TGTGCCAGCTTCCCAACAGGGGGGGTTGGGGGTAGCAATCAGCCCCAGCATTTT; cdr3_aa: CASFPTGGVGGSNQPQHF
clone_size: few; d_call: .; v_call: TRBV27; j_call: TRBJ1-5; cdr3_nt: TGTGCCAGCAGTTTGTCGGAGTTCGGCAATCAGCCCCAGCATTTT; cdr3_aa: CASSLSEFGNQPQHF
clone_size: .; d_call: TRBD2; v_call: TRBV11-2; j_call: TRBJ2-3; cdr3_nt: TGTGCCAGCAGCTTAGCTAGCGGGAGGGATGAAGCTAGCACAGATACGCAGTATTTT; cdr3_aa: CASSLASGRDEASTDTQYF
clone_size: .; d_call: .; v_call: TRBV6-1; j_call: TRBJ2-7; cdr3_nt: TGTGCCAGCATCATCATTATGGGGACCACTTACGAGCAGTACTTC; cdr3_aa: CASIIIMGTTYEQYF
clone_size: once; d_call: TRBD1; v_call: TRBV7-9; j_call: TRBJ2-2; cdr3_nt: TGTGCCAGCAGCTTATTGGACAGGGGGGACACCGGGGAGCTGTTTTTT; cdr3_aa: CASSLLDRGDTGELFF
clone_size: .; d_call: TRBD2; v_call: TRBV18; j_call: TRBJ2-3; cdr3_nt: TGTGCCAGCCGGACCCTAGCGGGAGAAGAAAGCCGAGGCACAGATACGCAGTATTTT; cdr3_aa: CASRTLAGEESRGTDTQYF
clone_size: few; d_call: .; v_call: TRBV27; j_call: TRBJ2-2; cdr3_nt: TGTGCCAGCAGAAACCTTGGGGAGCGGGACACCGGGGAGCTGTTTTTT; cdr3_aa: CASRNLGERDTGELFF
clone_size: .; d_call: .; v_call: TRBV7-9; j_call: TRBJ1-3; cdr3_nt: TGTGCCAGCAGCTGGGTTACAGGGCTCTCTGGAAACACCATATATTTT; cdr3_aa: CASSWVTGLSGNTIYF
clone_size: .; d_call: .; v_call: TRBV5-1; j_call: TRBJ2-3; cdr3_nt: TGCGCCAGCAGCTTAACGAGCACAGATACGCAGTATTTT; cdr3_aa: CASSLTSTDTQYF
clone_size: .; d_call: TRBD2; v_call: TRBV29-1; j_call: TRBJ2-3; cdr3_nt: TGCAGCGTGGAGCGGGAGTCCACAGATACGCAGTATTTT; cdr3_aa: CSVERESTDTQYF
clone_size: .; d_call: .; v_call: TRBV4-1; j_call: TRBJ1-1; cdr3_nt: TGCGCCAGCTGTGCGACCACGACCACTGAAGCTTTCTTT; cdr3_aa: CASCATTTTEAFF